One and the same sample provided the 16 T cell receptor beta chains below, sequenced in a study of cytomegalovirus exposure and HLA in healthy donors (dated by TCRdb to about 2017). The library was built by means of the immunoSEQ multiplex PCR assay. What TCRdb holds here is the immuneACCESS table cut down to in-frame rearrangements. Part of the clones is not present; checked against another copy, under half of the missing clones reflect an unresolved V gene, and the others are unexplained. For this sample there are fewer than 350,000 clones; around nine tenths appear just once. The ten largest clones add up to around 0.92% of the sample. The specimen was PBMCs. These receptors all come from a woman aged 18 to 35 in good health and CMV-seronegative.

The CDR3 sequence is CASSVGGVGEAFF. DNA for the CDR3: TGTGCCAGCAGCGTCGGCGGTGTCGGGGAGGCTTTCTTT. This rearrangement joins TRBV9 to TRBJ1-1; D is uncertain. The V end was cut by 2 bases, the J end by 11 bases, with 16 bases between. The germline V gene encodes CDR1 SGDLS and CDR2 YYNGEE. The CDR3 extends over 13 amino acids.

The gene calls are TRBV18 and TRBJ2-5, with TRBD1 as a possible D gene (6 bases). CDR3 length equals 15 residues. Germline-derived CDR1 and CDR2 are KGHSH and LQKENI. V lost 4 bases and J 2 bases, leaving 14 bases between the germline ends. CDR3 coding DNA: TGTGCCAGCTCACGGAACTCAGGGGAACAAGAGACCCAGTACTTC. Translated, it gives CASSRNSGEQETQYF.

This chain connects TRBV19 to TRBJ1-3; 7 nucleotides agree with TRBD1. Germline V gives CDR1 LNHDA, CDR2 SQIVND (reference sequence). Trimming cost V 6 bases and J 2 bases; bases outside gene matches: 4. This CDR3 is built from 14 residues. The DNA for the CDR3 is TGTGCCAGTAGCGGGACAGATGCTGGAAACACCATATATTTT. It is translated as CASSGTDAGNTIYF.

V gene TRBV11-2 combines with J gene TRBJ1-4, with TRBD1 matching over 7 bases. The CDR3 consists of 13 residues. The germline V gene encodes CDR1 SGHAT and CDR2 FQNNGV. The chain's CDR3 is CAGGTATNEKLFF. CDR3 DNA sequence: TGTGCTGGGGGGACAGCAACTAATGAAAAACTGTTTTTT.

This sequence joins TRBV2 and TRBJ2-7; 10 bases line up with TRBD1. The V segment lost 4 bases and the J segment 3 bases; nucleotides outside the gene matches: 9. CDR1 is SNHLY and CDR2 is FYNNEI in the germline V gene. The CDR3 consists of 16 residues. In DNA, the CDR3 is TGTGCCAGCAGTGTAGAGCCGGGACAGGGGCGCTACGAGCAGTACTTC. Translating gives CASSVEPGQGRYEQYF.

This clone showed up just once. The chain couples TRBV27 to TRBJ1-1; unclear D gene. V gave up 5 bases and J gave up 1 base, with 11 bases separating them. Per germline, CDR1 MNHEY and CDR2 SMNVEV (reference sequence). The CDR3 loop spans 14 amino acids. In nucleotides, the CDR3 is TGTGCCAGCAGTATTGGGCCACGGAACACTGAAGCTTTCTTT. Translating it yields CASSIGPRNTEAFF.

The rearrangement joins TRBV28 to TRBJ1-1, with 7 bases that match TRBD1. The ends lost 2 bases at V and 4 bases at J; junction bases unmatched: 4. Germline CDR1 MDHEN, CDR2 SYDVKM. CDR3 length: 14 amino acids. The CDR3 DNA reads as TGTGCCAGCAGTTTAAGAGGGGGCAGCACTGAAGCTTTCTTT. This translates into CASSLRGGSTEAFF.

The chain has TRBV6-1 and TRBJ2-7, with 11 nucleotides matching TRBD2. V trimming: 6 bases; J trimming: 3 bases; junction bases outside the gene matches: 7. CDR1 and CDR2 (germline): MNHNS, SASEGT. CDR3 size: 15 residues. The CDR3 nucleotides read TGTGCCAGCAGGGTCAGACTAGCGGGGTTCTACGAGCAGTACTTC. Translated, it gives CASRVRLAGFYEQYF.

This chain uses TRBV6-5 with TRBJ2-5; 9 bases match TRBD2. CDR1 is MNHEY and CDR2 is SVGAGI in the germline V gene. The V segment lost 8 bases and the J segment 3 bases; nucleotides outside the gene matches: 10. The CDR3 sequence is 15 residues long. DNA for the CDR3: TGTGCCAGCTCAACCCTAGCGGGACCGAAAGAGACCCAGTACTTC. It yields the protein CASSTLAGPKETQYF.

V is TRBV4-2 and J is TRBJ1-3; TRBD1 matches at 7 bases. Germline V gene data show CDR1 as LGHNA and CDR2 as YNFKEQ. With V trimmed by 0 bases and J by 4 bases, 3 bases remained unmatched. The CDR3 sequence is 15 residues long. The CDR3 loop reads CASSQEGQSGNTIYF. CDR3 coding DNA: TGTGCCAGCAGCCAAGAGGGACAGTCCGGAAACACCATATATTTT.

V usage is TRBV5-1 and J usage is TRBJ1-1; 10 bases align to TRBD1. This CDR3 region has 14 residues. V was pared by 0 bases and J by 7 bases, with 3 bases of the junction left unmatched. CDR1 SGHRS and CDR2 YFSETQ come from the germline V gene. CDR3 bases: TGCGCCAGCAGCTTGGAGGGGACAGGGGTTGAAGCTTTCTTT. Translated: CASSLEGTGVEAFF.

The chain recombines TRBV5-1 with TRBJ1-4; 10 nucleotides match TRBD1. The CDR3 extends over 16 amino acids. CDR1 is SGHRS, CDR2 YFSETQ, per germline. Trimming removed 5 bases from V and 4 bases from J; junction bases left unmatched: 8. The CDR3 region is CASSSGQGGFNEKLFF. The CDR3 DNA reads as TGCGCCAGCAGTTCAGGACAGGGGGGATTTAATGAAAAACTGTTTTTT.

This sequence joins TRBV7-9 and TRBJ1-6; D may be TRBD1 (6 bases). The germline V gene has CDR1 SEHNR and CDR2 FQNEAQ (reference sequence). The CDR3 loop spans 14 amino acids. The V end lost 3 bases, the J end lost 9 bases, and 12 bases lay between the germline ends. DNA of the CDR3: TGTGCCAGCAGCTTGCCTACAGGGAGTTCACCCCTCCACTTT. It translates to CASSLPTGSSPLHF.

This chain uses TRBV27 with TRBJ2-7; 8 nucleotides agree with TRBD1. Per the germline V gene, CDR1 is MNHEY and CDR2 is SMNVEV (reference sequence). The V segment lost 9 bases and the J segment 3 bases; nucleotides outside the gene matches: 7. The CDR3 is 13 amino acids. This CDR3 is CARGDRRGYEQYF. Written as DNA, the CDR3 is TGTGCCAGGGGGGACAGGAGAGGCTACGAGCAGTACTTC.

The chain couples TRBV7-9 to TRBJ2-7; TRBD2 matches at 10 bases. Looked up from germline, CDR1 is SEHNR and CDR2 is FQNEAQ (reference sequence). The CDR3 length is 14 residues. Unmatched junction bases numbered 6, after V lost 5 bases and J lost 5 bases. CDR3: CASSPRTSGDEQYF. The CDR3 DNA sequence: TGTGCCAGCAGCCCGCGGACTAGCGGCGACGAGCAGTACTTC.

This chain joins TRBV5-6 and TRBJ1-2; 8 bases align to TRBD1. Germline V gene data show CDR1 as SGHDT and CDR2 as YYEEEE. The trim removed 0 bases at V and 2 bases at J, leaving 6 bases unmatched. The CDR3 is 16 residues long. The CDR3 sequence is CASSLDFGQGNYGYTF. DNA of the CDR3: TGTGCCAGCAGCTTGGATTTCGGACAGGGAAACTATGGCTACACCTTC.